This T cell receptor beta chain was found in a study of blood T cell repertoires in COVID-19. Whole-study context: Italy, Spain and the United States were the sources of the convalescent and acute COVID-19 samples. From T cells, B-cell-depleted T cells, or PBMCs came the material, which was cDNA or gDNA.

As originally analysed: Using reference gene primer amplification, nucleated cell counts were estimated. Sequencing was performed with immunoSEQ multiplex PCR; in TCRdb, only in-frame clones are kept and a portion is missing. V, J and clone size were drawn from that table, and D and trimming were deduced from the DNA. Seen here are some 180,000 clones, more than 65% observed once, and the top ten hold around 13%. The CDR3 is 20 amino acids. Germline-derived CDR1 and CDR2 are KGHDR and SFDVKD. The V and J ends lost 5 bases and 3 bases, in that order; junction bases with no gene match: 15. The sequenced sample was peripheral blood. This sequence was found in a human donor in a cohort sampled during active COVID-19. The chain links TRBV24-1 to TRBJ2-2, with 12 bases matching TRBD2. CDR3 loop: CATSARTWTSGKGDTGELFF. The CDR3 DNA follows: TGTGCCACCAGTGCTCGGACGTGGACTAGCGGGAAGGGGGACACCGGGGAGCTGTTTTTT.